This is a list of T cell receptor beta chains from one sample in a study of human T cells and chemical hapten exposure. TCRdb independently ran MiXCR on the RACE reads; one entry per CDR3 protein. The sample records roughly 380,000 distinct CDR3 sequences, nearly 6.5% being singletons. The sample was whole blood, taken in connection with sensitization to the hapten diphenylcyclopropenone (DPC). Source of these receptors: a woman aged 18-35 years with alopecia areata. Some clones in this sample may be carry-over from other donors' samples. Each CDR3 is given with its conserved first and last residue. The order of the fields is CDR3 DNA, CDR3 protein, V gene, D gene, clone size, J gene. D genes are given only for firm matches. Not every row has a clone size; where given, it reads once, few, many or a size class.

TGTGCCATCAACGAGGCGCGGGTCAGCTCCTATAATTCACCCCTCCACTTT,CAINEARVSSYNSPLHF,TRBV10-3,NA,many,TRBJ1-6
TGTGCCAGCAGTGGGTCCAACCAAGAGACCCAGTACTTC,CASSGSNQETQYF,TRBV28,NA,NA,TRBJ2-5
TGCGCCAGCAGGGACCCAGATACGCAGTATTTT,CASRDPDTQYF,TRBV5-1,NA,many,TRBJ2-3
TGTGCCAGCAGGGACCGGGACAGGGGCCCGTCCCAGCATTTT,CASRDRDRGPSQHF,TRBV6-6,TRBD1,many,TRBJ1-5
TGTGCCAGCAGTGAAGGCACAGGGCGCGCCGGCTACGAGCAGTACTTC,CASSEGTGRAGYEQYF,TRBV6-1,NA,many,TRBJ2-7
TGTGCCAGCAGCGTTGGGGCTAGCGGAACCACAGATACGCAGTATTTT,CASSVGASGTTDTQYF,TRBV9,TRBD2,few,TRBJ2-3
TGTGCCAGCAGTTTTCGGGCCTCTAATTCACCCCTCCACTTT,CASSFRASNSPLHF,TRBV27,NA,many,TRBJ1-6
TGTGCCAGCAGCTACGGACCCGAAAAACTGTTTTTT,CASSYGPEKLFF,TRBV7-2,NA,few,TRBJ1-4
TGCGCCAGCAGCTGGGACAGGGGACTAAACACTGAAGCTTTCTTT,CASSWDRGLNTEAFF,TRBV5-1,TRBD1,NA,TRBJ1-1
TGCGCCAGCAGCTGGACAGTCGCTGGGGCCAACGTCCTGACTTTC,CASSWTVAGANVLTF,TRBV5-1,NA,many,TRBJ2-6
TGTGCCAGCGGGCGAAATTCTCATGATGAGCAGTTCTTC,CASGRNSHDEQFF,TRBV6-5,NA,few,TRBJ2-1
TGTGCCACCAAGGCGCGGATTGGACCCACAGATACGCAGTATTTT,CATKARIGPTDTQYF,TRBV15,NA,few,TRBJ2-3
TGTGCCAGCAGTGAGCGGGAAACCACCGGGGAGCTGTTTTTT,CASSERETTGELFF,TRBV2,NA,few,TRBJ2-2
TGTGCCACCGCCGCAGGAGCGGGGTTCACAGATACGCAGTATTTT,CATAAGAGFTDTQYF,TRBV10-3,TRBD2,few,TRBJ2-3
TGTGCCAGCAGCTTAGCGATTGTATATTCTGGGGCCAACGTCCTGACTTTC,CASSLAIVYSGANVLTF,TRBV7-6,NA,many,TRBJ2-6
TGTGCCAGCAGTGATGGCGGGGGGGCGACAGATACGCAGTATTTT,CASSDGGGATDTQYF,TRBV6-4,TRBD2,many,TRBJ2-3
TGTGCCAGCAGCAAACGCCTAGCGGGTCGCACAGATACGCAGTATTTT,CASSKRLAGRTDTQYF,TRBV7-8,TRBD2,NA,TRBJ2-3
TGTGCCAGCAGCCAAGAGGGGGGAAGCAATCAGCCCCAGCATTTT,CASSQEGGSNQPQHF,TRBV3-1,NA,few,TRBJ1-5
TGTGCCAGTAGACCGTTGGCTCCAGACGCAGGAAACACTGAAGCTTTCTTT,CASRPLAPDAGNTEAFF,TRBV27,NA,many,TRBJ1-1
TGTGCCACCAGCAGAGTGCTCACAAATCAGCCCCAGCATTTT,CATSRVLTNQPQHF,TRBV15,NA,many,TRBJ1-5
TGCGCCAGCAGCCGGGGACGTAGCTCGATCTATGGCTACACCTTC,CASSRGRSSIYGYTF,TRBV4-3,NA,few,TRBJ1-2
TGCGCCAGCAGCGTGGGGACAGCAGATACGCAGTATTTT,CASSVGTADTQYF,TRBV5-1,TRBD1,few,TRBJ2-3
TGCGCCAGCAGCCAACGGGTCGTCGGGGCCACCACAGATACGCAGTATTTT,CASSQRVVGATTDTQYF,TRBV4-3,NA,few,TRBJ2-3
TGTGCCAGCAGTGAGTACGGGGGGAACTACGAGCAGTACTTC,CASSEYGGNYEQYF,TRBV2,TRBD2,NA,TRBJ2-7
TGTGCCAGCTCACCCAGGAGGGACGAACAAAAGCAGTACTTC,CASSPRRDEQKQYF,TRBV18,NA,few,TRBJ2-7
TGCGCCAGCAGTGCGGGGGCAAGAGAGCAGTACTTC,CASSAGAREQYF,TRBV5-1,NA,NA,TRBJ2-7
TGTGCCAGCAGCTCGAGACAGGGGAGGCGGTTACCTGGAAACACCATATATTTT,CASSSRQGRRLPGNTIYF,TRBV11-2,TRBD1,NA,TRBJ1-3